This record covers a single T cell receptor beta chain. Antigen specificity is unknown. The sample originates from a study of cytomegalovirus exposure and HLA in healthy donors. On the study more broadly: It was reported in a later analysis that the same platform had been used for the approximately 120 validation repertoires as for the approximately 670 first-cohort repertoires.

The protocol was immunoSEQ multiplex PCR, while the TCRdb copy is restricted to in-frame clones and leaves out a portion. The table includes roughly 300,000 clones, approximately 90% detected once. Overall study findings and caveats: The study listed around 150 cytomegalovirus-associated TCR beta chains.

From germline, CDR1 is SGHDT and CDR2 YYEEEE. Germline trimming cut 3 bases from V and 0 bases from J; bases unmatched to any gene: 5. This CDR3 comprises 16 residues. The TCR sequence derives from a woman between 18 and 29 years old in good health and CMV-seronegative. The chain carries TRBV5-6 and TRBJ2-1; 8 bases align to TRBD2. The sample taken for sequencing was PBMCs. CDR3 nucleotide sequence: TGTGCCAGCAGCTCCGCGGGGACTAGCTCCTACAATGAGCAGTTCTTC. This gives the protein CASSSAGTSSYNEQFF.